The clone carrying this T cell receptor beta chain was seen just once. These data belong to a study of cytomegalovirus exposure and HLA in healthy donors. This CDR3 is built from 13 residues. V lost 3 bases, J lost 5 bases, and 11 bases lay in between. CDR1 is SGDLS and CDR2 is YYNGEE in the germline V gene. The PCR used 60 Vbeta and 13 Jbeta primers. Assay: immunoSEQ multiplex PCR; the TCRdb copy retains only in-frame clones and omits some. The data contain around 100,000 clones, around 67% of them singletons. Sequenced input: PBMCs. The rearrangement uses TRBV9 and TRBJ1-1, with D hard to call. The receptor comes from a woman aged 50 to 60 in good health and CMV-seronegative. The CDR3 region has the DNA TGTGCCAGCAGCGCCCGGGGAGATACTGAAGCTTTCTTT. Its protein product is CASSARGDTEAFF.